The next 13 T cell receptor beta chains were all read from a single sample in a study of low-dose radiotherapy and immunotherapy resistance in tumors. Priming of first-strand cDNA relied on TRAV- and TRBV-specific primers (covering alpha and beta chains). A roughly 20-cycle PCR with a constant-region primer and V-primer adapter amplified TCRs. TCRdb passed the reads through MiXCR, listing each CDR3 protein once. The sample holds about 9,000 distinct CDR3 sequences, about 70% seen once. All receptors come from a human donor with advanced metastatic prostate, ovarian, gallbladder or colorectal cancer (not recorded which). This table probably holds off-target reads from a library built for another chain.

CDR3 region: CASSFNLGQHTDTQYF. The CDR3 nucleotides read TGTGCCAGCAGTTTCAATTTAGGGCAGCACACAGATACGCAGTATTTT. This rearrangement joins TRBV27 to TRBJ2-3, with no clear D. Trimming took off 3 bases at V and 2 bases at J, with 15 bases between the two ends. CDR1 MNHEY and CDR2 SMNVEV come from the germline V gene (reference sequence). The CDR3 is 16 amino acids.

This clonotype was seen more than once but under ten times. The V and J genes are TRBV4-1 and TRBJ1-1; 7 positions agree with TRBD1. Losses at the gene ends were 1 base for V and 10 bases for J; bases not matched to a gene: 9. The CDR3 length is 14 residues. CDR1 and CDR2 (germline): MGHRA, YSYEKL. The CDR3 sequence: CASSQGQGAPPAFF. In nucleotides, the CDR3 is TGCGCCAGCAGCCAAGGACAGGGAGCTCCCCCAGCTTTCTTT.

This clonotype was detected only a few times. This chain links TRBV28 with TRBJ2-1, with 10 bases matching TRBD2. With 6 bases clipped from V and 9 bases from J, the junction kept 8 bases outside the gene matches. The CDR3 contains 14 residues. Per the germline V gene, CDR1 is MDHEN and CDR2 is SYDVKM. CDR3 nucleotide sequence: TGTGCCAGCAGCAGCGGGAGGGCCTATGGTGAGCAGTTCTTC. This encodes CASSSGRAYGEQFF.

This clonotype came up a few times. The chain recombines TRBV28 with TRBJ2-1; 9 bases fit TRBD2. The germline CDR1 and CDR2 sequences are MDHEN and SYDVKM. The length of the CDR3 is 17 residues. V shed 3 bases and J 9 bases; nucleotides not matched to a gene: 15. CDR3 sequence: CASSLTISASGNGEQFF. CDR3 DNA: TGTGCCAGCAGTTTGACGATCTCGGCTAGCGGGAACGGTGAGCAGTTCTTC.

The chain combines TRBV3-1 with TRBJ1-3; TRBD1 matches at 7 bases. The germline CDR1 and CDR2 sequences are LGHDT and YNNKEL (reference sequence). The V segment lost 4 bases and the J segment 4 bases; nucleotides outside the gene matches: 7. The CDR3 runs to 15 residues. CDR3 amino acids: CASSRLQGEGNTIYF. CDR3 sequence (DNA): TGTGCCAGCAGCCGGTTGCAGGGGGAAGGAAACACCATATATTTT.

The chain carries TRBV7-9 and TRBJ2-2; D unresolved. The CDR3 totals 14 residues. Germline V CDR1 and CDR2: SEHNR, FQNEAQ (reference sequence). Trimming removed 6 bases at V and 14 bases at J, with 22 bases between. The CDR3 loop is CASSSSIGPGELFF. The CDR3 DNA reads TGTGCCAGCAGTAGTAGTATCGGGCCCGGAGAACTGTTTTTT.

This clonotype was recorded a few times. V is TRBV18 and J is TRBJ2-5; D is unclear. V lost 3 bases, J lost 2 bases, and 4 bases lay in between. Germline CDR1 and CDR2: KGHSH and LQKENI. The CDR3 sequence is 12 residues long. The CDR3 here is CASSPNQETQYF. CDR3 DNA: TGTGCCAGCTCACCGAATCAAGAGACCCAGTACTTC.

The chain couples TRBV5-1 to TRBJ1-1; D ambiguous. Trimming pared 4 bases from V and 0 bases from J, leaving 19 bases between. CDR1 is SGHRS and CDR2 is YFSETQ in the germline V gene. CDR3 length: 17 residues. The CDR3 loop is CASSREEGALLNTEAFF. The CDR3 DNA reads as TGCGCCAGCAGCCGGGAGGAGGGTGCGCTTCTGAACACTGAAGCTTTCTTT.

This clonotype was seen a single time. The chain couples TRBV5-1 to TRBJ2-3; possible D gene TRBD1, 6 bases. V was pared by 4 bases and J by 2 bases, with 17 bases between. Germline V gives CDR1 SGHRS, CDR2 YFSETQ. The CDR3 loop spans 16 amino acids. The chain's CDR3 is CASSQYYRANTDTQYF. The CDR3 DNA reads as TGCGCCAGCAGCCAATATTACAGGGCCAACACAGATACGCAGTATTTT.

The genes are TRBV28 and TRBJ1-1, with D uncertain. Germline values: CDR1 MDHEN, CDR2 SYDVKM. V gave up 1 base and J gave up 3 bases, with 0 bases separating them. This CDR3 is built from 11 residues. CDR3 nucleotide sequence: TGTGCCAGCAGTTTATACACTGAAGCTTTCTTT. It translates to CASSLYTEAFF. The variable domain in full, completed from reference TRBV28 and TRBJ1-1, reads DVKVTQSSRYLVKRTGEKVFLECVQDMDHENMFWYRQDPGLGLRLIYFSYDVKMKEKGDIPEGYSVSREKKERFSLILESASTNQTSMYLCASSLYTEAFFGQGTRLTVV.

Only one count was recorded for this clonotype. V and J are TRBV25-1 and TRBJ2-2, with 12 bases matching TRBD2. The germline CDR1 and CDR2 sequences are MGHDK and SYGVNS. The CDR3 spans 17 residues. Unmatched junction bases numbered 9, after V lost 4 bases and J lost 6 bases. This CDR3 is CASSAPGLAGFAGELFF. CDR3 DNA: TGTGCCAGCAGTGCACCGGGACTAGCGGGTTTCGCCGGGGAGCTGTTTTTT.

This clonotype was detected a few times. This chain links TRBV9 with TRBJ2-3; 9 nucleotides line up with TRBD2. J was trimmed by 2 bases and V by 3 bases; bases with no gene match: 7. Germline-derived CDR1 and CDR2 are SGDLS and YYNGEE. The CDR3 has 16 residues. CDR3 DNA: TGTGCCAGCAGCGCCGTAGCGGGGGAGAACACAGATACGCAGTATTTT. Its protein is CASSAVAGENTDTQYF.

Only one count was recorded for this clonotype. V usage is TRBV25-1 and J usage is TRBJ2-6; 8 bases agree with TRBD1. This CDR3 has 14 amino acids. Trimming took 7 bases from V and 3 from J; bases not matched to a gene: 2. CDR1 MGHDK and CDR2 SYGVNS come from the germline V gene. CDR3 region: CASMDRDGANVLTF. DNA for the CDR3: TGTGCCAGCATGGACAGGGATGGGGCCAACGTCCTGACTTTC.